This passage covers 24 T cell receptor beta chains from one sample sequenced in a study of CD8+CD57+ T cells in acquired aplastic anemia. Sequenced patients had shown CD8+CD57+ cell expansion by flow cytometry. The study profiled TCR beta VDJ and CDR3 using genomic DNA as template. MiXCR, applied by TCRdb to the reads, yields one record per CDR3 protein. Of around 200,000 distinct CDR3 sequences listed, about 50% are singletons. The sample taken for sequencing was sorted CD4+, CD8+, or CD8+CD57+ T cells (not recorded which) from PBMCs. The receptors stem from a human donor with aplastic anemia.

The chain uses TRBV2 and TRBJ2-1; 9 bases map to TRBD1. The CDR3 loop spans 14 amino acids. J was trimmed by 8 bases and V by 7 bases; bases with no gene match: 9. CDR1 and CDR2 (germline): SNHLY, FYNNEI. The CDR3 nucleotides are TGTGCCAGCAAAGAGGAGACAGGGGGAGATGAGCAGTTCTTC. Translating gives CASKEETGGDEQFF.

The chain uses TRBV5-1 and TRBJ2-3, with D possibly called TRBD1 or TRBD2 (6 bases each). The germline CDR1 and CDR2 sequences are SGHRS and YFSETQ. CDR3 size: 18 residues. The germline V and J ends were trimmed by 0 bases and 1 base, with 18 bases remaining between them. CDR3 sequence (DNA): TGCGCCAGCAGCTTGGGCTTTGGGGGGCTCGCAGGCACAGATACGCAGTATTTT. Translated: CASSLGFGGLAGTDTQYF.

This clonotype appeared many times. The chain links TRBV29-1 to TRBJ2-7; no clear D. The CDR3 is 12 amino acids. Trimming stripped 6 bases from V and 4 bases from J, with 13 bases between. From germline, CDR1 is SQVTM and CDR2 ANQGSEA. The CDR3 coding sequence is TGCAGCGTGAGAGAGGTTGGGTACGAGCAGTACTTC. Translating gives CSVREVGYEQYF.

The chain combines TRBV7-9 with TRBJ2-7; D not certain. The V gene lost 9 bases and the J gene lost 2 bases, with 14 bases spanning the gap. The CDR3 totals 13 residues. Germline CDR1 reads SEHNR; CDR2 reads FQNEAQ (reference sequence). CDR3 nucleotide sequence: TGTGCCAGTAGTATAGACCAGGCCTACGAGCAGTACTTC. As protein: CASSIDQAYEQYF.

There are many counts of this clonotype. This chain uses TRBV4-2 with TRBJ1-1; 8 bases fit TRBD1. Germline CDR1 LGHNA, CDR2 YNFKEQ. J was trimmed by 0 bases and V by 2 bases; bases with no gene match: 8. This CDR3 contains 17 residues. CDR3 DNA sequence: TGTGCCAGCAGCCAACTCGGGACAGGCAAGATGAACACTGAAGCTTTCTTT. Amino acid sequence: CASSQLGTGKMNTEAFF.

The rearrangement joins TRBV20-1 to TRBJ1-1; possibly TRBD1 for D (6 bases). CDR1 DFQATT and CDR2 SNEGSKA come from the germline V gene (reference sequence). The CDR3 covers 14 residues. V was cut by 0 bases and J by 0 bases, with 8 bases left in between. The CDR3 spells CSAREQGLNTEAFF. CDR3 DNA sequence: TGCAGTGCTAGAGAACAGGGCCTGAACACTGAAGCTTTCTTT.

This clonotype has only a few counts. A much larger clone is a single base away; this may be a read error. This chain uses TRBV19 with TRBJ1-5, with a weak D call TRBD1 (5 bases). V was pared by 9 bases and J by 2 bases, with 11 bases between. The CDR3 is made up of 13 amino acids. Germline values: CDR1 LNHDA, CDR2 SQIVND (reference sequence). DNA of the CDR3: TGTGCCAGCGCAGGGTGTGGCAATCAGCCCCAGCATTTT. Encoded protein: CASAGCGNQPQHF.

The table lists this clonotype with a few counts. The chain uses TRBV19 and TRBJ2-7, with D uncertain. The CDR3 has 13 residues. The V end lost 3 bases, the J end lost 1 base, and 7 bases lay between the germline ends. Per the germline V gene, CDR1 is LNHDA and CDR2 is SQIVND (reference sequence). The CDR3: CASSIRHSYEQYF. In nucleotides, the CDR3 is TGTGCCAGTAGTATCCGACATTCCTACGAGCAGTACTTC.

The chain links TRBV2 to TRBJ2-2, with 8 nucleotides matching TRBD1. Germline values: CDR1 SNHLY, CDR2 FYNNEI. V shed 6 bases, J shed 7 bases, and the junction held 13 bases outside the gene matches. The CDR3 length is 16 residues. The CDR3 reads CASSPGQGSGGGELFF. The CDR3 coding sequence is TGTGCCAGCAGCCCTGGACAGGGTAGTGGTGGCGGGGAGCTGTTTTTT.

The chain has TRBV10-3 and TRBJ2-2; possible D gene TRBD2, 6 bases. The V gene's germline CDR1 is ENHRY and CDR2 SYGVKD. The CDR3 has 15 amino acids. Deletions cut 4 bases from V and 7 bases from J, with 16 bases between. Written as DNA, the CDR3 is TGTGCCATCAGTGGTGTGGGACCGCGGGGCGGGGAGCTGTTTTTT. It encodes CAISGVGPRGGELFF.

The genes are TRBV24-1 and TRBJ2-1, with D maybe TRBD2 (7 bases). The CDR3 contains 15 residues. CDR1 KGHDR and CDR2 SFDVKD come from the germline V gene. The V end was cut by 5 bases, the J end by 3 bases, with 13 bases between. Written as DNA, the CDR3 is TGTGCCACCAGTGGTAGGCGGGGGCTCTACAATGAGCAGTTCTTC. This gives the protein CATSGRRGLYNEQFF.

The V gene is TRBV2, the J gene TRBJ2-7; D not resolved. The CDR3 is 14 residues long. V was clipped by 1 base and J by 6 bases, with 13 bases between them. Germline CDR1 SNHLY, CDR2 FYNNEI. CDR3 nucleotide sequence: TGTGCCAGCAGTGAAGACGGCCGAGCGAGCGAGCAGTACTTC. Protein sequence: CASSEDGRASEQYF.

This clonotype came up a few times. The gene calls are TRBV7-2 and TRBJ2-7, with D unresolved. Trimming shortened V by 1 base and J by 11 bases, and 9 bases separated the two germline ends. The CDR3 has 11 residues. Per germline, CDR1 SGHTA and CDR2 FQGNSA. CDR3 coding DNA: TGTGCCAGCAGCTTAGGGCAGGCGAAGTACTTC. This sequence encodes CASSLGQAKYF.

The table lists this clonotype with a count of one. At one of its ends the junction is not consistent with the germline gene, which may arise from a read error. V is TRBV6-4 and J is TRBJ1-1, with a weak D call TRBD1 (5 bases). Germline V CDR1 and CDR2: MRHNA, SNTAGT. The CDR3 is 14 residues long. As DNA, the CDR3 is TGTGCCATCAGTGAGTCTCGCAGGGATATTGAAGCTTTCTTT. It codes for CAISESRRDIEAFF.

This rearrangement joins TRBV20-1 to TRBJ2-2; TRBD2 matches at 10 bases. V was clipped by 3 bases and J by 7 bases; unmatched bases: 8. This CDR3 contains 15 residues. The germline V gene has CDR1 DFQATT and CDR2 SNEGSKA (reference sequence). The CDR3 region is CSARSAGGPGGELFF. The CDR3 DNA follows: TGCAGTGCTAGGTCAGCGGGAGGGCCAGGCGGGGAGCTGTTTTTT.

CDR3 coding DNA: TGTGCCAGTAGTCTCCGGGCGGATAATTCACCCCTCCACTTT. Translating gives CASSLRADNSPLHF. The genes are TRBV19 and TRBJ1-6; D unresolved. The CDR3 is 14 amino acids. Trimming took off 5 bases at V and 5 bases at J, with 10 bases between the two ends. The germline CDR1 and CDR2 sequences are LNHDA and SQIVND (reference sequence).

V usage is TRBV6-5 and J usage is TRBJ2-7; 11 nucleotides agree with TRBD1. The CDR3 is 14 residues long. J was trimmed by 6 bases and V by 2 bases; bases with no gene match: 3. Germline V gene lookup returns CDR1 MNHEY and CDR2 SVGAGI. CDR3 region: CASSYHGTGGEQYF. The CDR3 bases are TGTGCCAGCAGTTACCACGGGACAGGGGGCGAGCAGTACTTC.

J is TRBJ1-6 and V is TRBV27; D remains unclear. Trimming took 5 bases from V and 9 from J, leaving 11 bases between them. Germline values: CDR1 MNHEY, CDR2 SMNVEV (reference sequence). The CDR3 is made up of 13 amino acids. In DNA, the CDR3 is TGTGCCAGCAGTACTCGGACCGTTTCACCCCTCCACTTT. Its protein product is CASSTRTVSPLHF.

This clonotype was recorded once. A much larger clone sits a single nucleotide away, making a read error possible. The chain combines TRBV6-5 with TRBJ2-1; tentatively, D is TRBD1 (6 bases). Germline CDR1 reads MNHEY; CDR2 reads SVGAGI. CDR3 length: 14 amino acids. DNA of the CDR3: TGTGCCATCAGTTACCCTGGACAGTACAATGAGCAGTTCTTC. Translated, it gives CAISYPGQYNEQFF.

This chain links TRBV2 with TRBJ2-7, with a possible D match to TRBD2 (6 bases). Trimming cost V 8 bases and J 1 base, with 9 bases left between them. The CDR3 contains 12 residues. Germline V gives CDR1 SNHLY, CDR2 FYNNEI. The chain's CDR3 is CASRGESYEQYF. The DNA of the CDR3 is TGTGCCAGCCGCGGGGAATCCTACGAGCAGTACTTC.

V usage is TRBV6-1 and J usage is TRBJ1-1; no clear D gene. Germline values: CDR1 MNHNS, CDR2 SASEGT. Trimming shortened V by 10 bases and J by 2 bases, and 8 bases separated the two germline ends. The CDR3 is 11 amino acids. CDR3 DNA sequence: TGTGCCATCAATAGTAACACTGAAGCTTTCTTT. Its translation is CAINSNTEAFF.

This clonotype was recorded many times. The chain couples TRBV2 to TRBJ2-2; D unresolved. The CDR3 has 14 amino acids. V lost 6 bases, J lost 6 bases, and 14 bases lay in between. Germline assignment: CDR1 SNHLY and CDR2 FYNNEI. The CDR3: CASRGSPTSGELFF. In nucleotides, the CDR3 is TGTGCCAGCAGAGGATCACCTACCTCCGGGGAGCTGTTTTTT.

This sequence joins TRBV15 and TRBJ1-1; D is perhaps TRBD1 (5 bases). V gave up 6 bases and J gave up 5 bases, with 19 bases separating them. Germline V gene sequence: CDR1 LNHNV, CDR2 YYDKDF (reference sequence). The CDR3 spans 15 residues. In DNA form, the CDR3 reads TGTGCCACCAGGGTGGGAGGGGCTTTGACGACTGAAGCTTTCTTT. It codes for CATRVGGALTTEAFF.

This clonotype was seen at least ten times. V and J are TRBV24-1 and TRBJ2-2; 9 positions match TRBD1. V lost 3 bases to trimming and J lost 6 bases; unmatched junction nucleotides: 4. CDR1 is KGHDR, CDR2 SFDVKD, per germline. The CDR3 spans 15 residues. CDR3 protein: CATSDPGTGSGELFF. CDR3 in DNA: TGTGCCACCAGTGATCCCGGGACAGGGTCCGGGGAGCTGTTTTTT.